This T cell receptor (beta chain) derives from a study of read filtering for tumor transcriptome and immune sequencing. Study details: Revised staging placed 8 patients in R-ISS I, approximately 16 in II, more than five in III.

This clonotype has a count of ten or more. V lost 1 base and J 0 bases, leaving 16 bases between the germline ends. This CDR3 spans 16 amino acids. CDR1 is DFQATT, CDR2 SNEGSKA, per germline (reference sequence). The library was built from roughly 400 ng RNA with molecular barcoded adaptors for alpha/delta and beta/gamma chains. TCRdb reprocessed the reads via MiXCR and lists one record per CDR3 protein. The profile covers 75,000 to 95,000 distinct CDR3 sequences, with about 12% appearing a single time and about 16% taken by the ten largest. The sequence was obtained from a donor aged 40 or older with multiple myeloma. This chain links TRBV20-1 with TRBJ2-7, with D uncertain. Sequencing was carried out using a population of CD138-negative cells sorted from bone marrow. The CDR3 bases are TGCAGTGCTAGAGTAGGGAACAGCCGTAGCTCCTACGAGCAGTACTTC. It codes for CSARVGNSRSSYEQYF.